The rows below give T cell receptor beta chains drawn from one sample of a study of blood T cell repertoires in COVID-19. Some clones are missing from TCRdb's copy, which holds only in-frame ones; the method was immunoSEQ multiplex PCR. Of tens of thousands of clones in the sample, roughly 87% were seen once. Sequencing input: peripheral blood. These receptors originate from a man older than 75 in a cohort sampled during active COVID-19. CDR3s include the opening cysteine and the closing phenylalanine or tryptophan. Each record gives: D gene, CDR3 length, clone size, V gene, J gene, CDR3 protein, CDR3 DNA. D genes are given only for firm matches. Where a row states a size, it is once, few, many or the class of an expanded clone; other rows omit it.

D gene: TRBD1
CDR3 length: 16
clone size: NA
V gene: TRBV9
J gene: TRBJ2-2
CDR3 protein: CASSPTTGILAGELFF
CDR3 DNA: TGTGCCAGCAGCCCTACGACAGGGATCTTAGCCGGGGAGCTGTTTTTT

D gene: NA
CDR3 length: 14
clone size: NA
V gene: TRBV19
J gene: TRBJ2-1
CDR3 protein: CASSIVGGFNEQFF
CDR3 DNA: TGTGCCAGTAGTATAGTTGGGGGGTTCAATGAGCAGTTCTTC

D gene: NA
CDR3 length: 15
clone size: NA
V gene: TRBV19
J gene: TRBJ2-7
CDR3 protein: CASSINRAPSYEQYF
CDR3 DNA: TGTGCCAGTAGTATTAACAGGGCCCCTTCCTACGAGCAGTACTTC

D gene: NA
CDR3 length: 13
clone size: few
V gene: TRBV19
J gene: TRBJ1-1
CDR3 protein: CASSIGEYTEAFF
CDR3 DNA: TGTGCCAGTAGTATTGGGGAGTACACTGAAGCTTTCTTT

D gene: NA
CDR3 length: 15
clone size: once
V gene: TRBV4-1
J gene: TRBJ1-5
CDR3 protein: CASSQGTDSNQPQHF
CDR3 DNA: TGCGCCAGCAGCCAAGGGACTGATAGCAATCAGCCCCAGCATTTT

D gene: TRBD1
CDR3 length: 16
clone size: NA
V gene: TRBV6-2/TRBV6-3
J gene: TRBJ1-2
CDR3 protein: CASSFSWDSMRRGYTF
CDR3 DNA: TGTGCCAGCAGTTTCTCCTGGGACAGTATGCGGCGGGGCTACACCTTC

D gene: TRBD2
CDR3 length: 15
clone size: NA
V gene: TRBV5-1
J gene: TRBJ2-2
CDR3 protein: CASRGLATKPGELFF
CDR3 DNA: TGCGCCAGCCGGGGACTAGCAACCAAACCCGGGGAGCTGTTTTTT

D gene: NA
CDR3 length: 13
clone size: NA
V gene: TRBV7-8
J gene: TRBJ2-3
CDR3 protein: CASSFGQSDTQYF
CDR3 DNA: TGTGCCAGCAGCTTCGGACAGTCAGATACGCAGTATTTT

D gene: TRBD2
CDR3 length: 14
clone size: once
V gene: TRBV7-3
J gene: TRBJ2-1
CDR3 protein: CASSLGTSVGEQFF
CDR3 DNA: TGTGCCAGCAGCTTAGGGACTAGCGTGGGTGAGCAGTTCTTC

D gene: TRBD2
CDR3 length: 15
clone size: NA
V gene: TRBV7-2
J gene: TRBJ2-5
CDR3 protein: CASRLAGGVGETQYF
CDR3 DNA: TGTGCCAGCAGATTAGCGGGGGGGGTAGGAGAGACCCAGTACTTC

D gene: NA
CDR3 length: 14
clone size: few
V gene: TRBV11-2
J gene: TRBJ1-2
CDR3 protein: CASSRRETNYGYTF
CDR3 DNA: TGTGCCAGCAGCCGCAGGGAAACTAACTATGGCTACACCTTC

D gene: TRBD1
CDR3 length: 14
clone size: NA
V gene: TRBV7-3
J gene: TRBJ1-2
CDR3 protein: CASSPSGGVRSYTF
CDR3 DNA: TGTGCCAGCAGCCCCTCAGGGGGCGTAAGGTCTTACACCTTC

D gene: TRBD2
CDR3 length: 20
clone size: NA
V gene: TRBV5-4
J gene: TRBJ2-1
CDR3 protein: CASSLSLYVGTRGNYNEQFF
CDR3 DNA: TGTGCCAGCAGCTTGTCCCTATACGTGGGGACTAGGGGAAATTACAATGAGCAGTTCTTC

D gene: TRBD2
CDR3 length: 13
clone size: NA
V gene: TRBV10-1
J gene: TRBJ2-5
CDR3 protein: CASSASGKETQYF
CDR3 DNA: TGCGCCAGCAGTGCTAGCGGGAAAGAGACCCAGTACTTC

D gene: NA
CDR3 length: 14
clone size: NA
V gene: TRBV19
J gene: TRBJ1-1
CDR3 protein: CASIYSGGDTEAFF
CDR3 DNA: TGTGCCAGTATCTATTCGGGAGGGGACACTGAAGCTTTCTTT

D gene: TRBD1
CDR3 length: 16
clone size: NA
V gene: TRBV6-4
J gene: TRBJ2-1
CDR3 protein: CASSYYLTGQKNEQFF
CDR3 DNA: TGTGCCAGCAGCTACTATTTGACAGGGCAGAAGAATGAGCAGTTCTTC

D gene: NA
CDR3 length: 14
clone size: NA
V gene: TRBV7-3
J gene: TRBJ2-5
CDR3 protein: CASSLLGVGETQYF
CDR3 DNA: TGTGCCAGCAGCTTACTAGGGGTGGGAGAGACCCAGTACTTC

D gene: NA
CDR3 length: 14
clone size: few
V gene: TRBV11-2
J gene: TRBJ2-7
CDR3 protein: CASSLSGAYYEQYF
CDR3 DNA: TGTGCCAGCAGCTTAAGTGGGGCCTACTACGAGCAGTACTTC

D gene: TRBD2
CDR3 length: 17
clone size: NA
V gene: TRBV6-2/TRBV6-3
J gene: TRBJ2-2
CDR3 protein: CASSYGSGGANTGELFF
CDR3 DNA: TGTGCCAGCAGTTACGGAAGCGGGGGGGCGAACACCGGGGAGCTGTTTTTT

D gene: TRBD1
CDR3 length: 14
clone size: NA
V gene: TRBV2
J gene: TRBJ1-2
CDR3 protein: CASSRDRAAGGYTF
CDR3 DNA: TGTGCCAGCAGCCGTGACAGGGCCGCCGGGGGCTACACCTTC

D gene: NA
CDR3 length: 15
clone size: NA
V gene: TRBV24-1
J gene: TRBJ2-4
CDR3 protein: CATSDSGEPKDIQYF
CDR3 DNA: TGTGCCACCAGTGATTCAGGGGAACCGAAGGACATTCAGTACTTC

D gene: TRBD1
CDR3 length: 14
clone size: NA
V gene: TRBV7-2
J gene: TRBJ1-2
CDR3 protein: CASSSGQGASGYTF
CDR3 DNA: TGTGCCAGCAGCTCTGGACAGGGGGCGTCTGGCTACACCTTC

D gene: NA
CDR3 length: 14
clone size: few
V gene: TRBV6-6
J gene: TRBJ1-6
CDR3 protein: CASSPQGGGSPLHF
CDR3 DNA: TGTGCCAGCAGCCCCCAGGGCGGGGGATCACCCCTCCACTTT

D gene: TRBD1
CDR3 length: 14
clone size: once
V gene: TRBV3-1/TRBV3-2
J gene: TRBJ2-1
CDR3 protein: CASSLGQPTLEQFF
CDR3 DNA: TGTGCCAGCAGCCTGGGACAGCCTACCCTTGAGCAGTTCTTC

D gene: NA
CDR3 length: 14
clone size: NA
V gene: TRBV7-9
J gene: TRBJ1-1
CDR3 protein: CASSLIEGATEAFF
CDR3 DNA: TGTGCCAGCAGCTTAATCGAAGGGGCTACTGAAGCTTTCTTT

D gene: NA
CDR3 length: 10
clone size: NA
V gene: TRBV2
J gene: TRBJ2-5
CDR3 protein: CAGGRETQYF
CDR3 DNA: TGTGCCGGGGGGAGGGAGACCCAGTACTTC

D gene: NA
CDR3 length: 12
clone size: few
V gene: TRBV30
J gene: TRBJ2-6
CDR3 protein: CAGDSGANVLTF
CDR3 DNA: TGTGCCGGAGACTCTGGGGCCAACGTCCTGACTTTC

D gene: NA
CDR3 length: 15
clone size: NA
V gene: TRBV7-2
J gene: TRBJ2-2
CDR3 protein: CASSFLAANTGELFF
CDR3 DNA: TGTGCCAGCAGCTTCTTAGCGGCGAACACCGGGGAGCTGTTTTTT

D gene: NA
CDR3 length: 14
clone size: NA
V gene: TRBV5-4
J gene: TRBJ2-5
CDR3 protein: CASSAGTEQETQYF
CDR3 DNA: TGTGCCAGCAGCGCGGGGACAGAACAAGAGACCCAGTACTTC

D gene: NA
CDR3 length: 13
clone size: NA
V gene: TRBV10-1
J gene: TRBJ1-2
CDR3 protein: CASSSGANYGYTF
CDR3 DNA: TGCGCCAGCAGTAGCGGGGCTAACTATGGCTACACCTTC

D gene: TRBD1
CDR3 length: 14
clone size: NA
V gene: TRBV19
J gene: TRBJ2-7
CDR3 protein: CASSERTGFGEQYF
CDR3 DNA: TGTGCCAGTAGTGAAAGGACAGGGTTTGGGGAGCAGTACTTC

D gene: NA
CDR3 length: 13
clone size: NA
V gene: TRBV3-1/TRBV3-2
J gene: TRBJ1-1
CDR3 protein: CASSVREGTEAFF
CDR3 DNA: TGTGCCAGCAGCGTCAGGGAAGGCACTGAAGCTTTCTTT

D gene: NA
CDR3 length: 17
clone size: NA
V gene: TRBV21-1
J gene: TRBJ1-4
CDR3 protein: CASSKRQGSARWGKLFF
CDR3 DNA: TGTGCCAGCAGCAAGAGACAGGGCTCCGCGCGTTGGGGAAAACTGTTTTTT

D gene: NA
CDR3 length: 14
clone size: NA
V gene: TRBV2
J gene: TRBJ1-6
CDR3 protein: CANSAQGINSPLHF
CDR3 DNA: TGTGCCAACAGCGCACAGGGTATCAATTCACCCCTCCACTTT

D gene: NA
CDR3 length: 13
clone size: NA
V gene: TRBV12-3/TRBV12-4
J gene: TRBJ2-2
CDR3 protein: CASSPRDTGELFF
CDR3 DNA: TGTGCCAGCAGCCCGAGGGACACCGGGGAGCTGTTTTTT

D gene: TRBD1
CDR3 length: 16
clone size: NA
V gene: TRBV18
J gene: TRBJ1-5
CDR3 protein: CASSPAGGGANQPQHF
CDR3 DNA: TGTGCCAGCTCACCGGCTGGAGGGGGCGCGAATCAGCCCCAGCATTTT

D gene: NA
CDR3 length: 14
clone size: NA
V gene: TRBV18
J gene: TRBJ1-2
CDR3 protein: CASSPRQENYGYTF
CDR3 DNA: TGTGCCAGCTCACCCCGCCAAGAGAACTATGGCTACACCTTC

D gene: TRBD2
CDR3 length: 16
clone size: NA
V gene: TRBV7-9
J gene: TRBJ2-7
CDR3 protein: CASSLGTSGSSYEQYF
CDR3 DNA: TGTGCCAGCAGCTTAGGGACTAGCGGGAGCTCCTACGAGCAGTACTTC

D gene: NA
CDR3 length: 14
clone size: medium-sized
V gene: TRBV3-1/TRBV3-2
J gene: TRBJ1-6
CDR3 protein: CASSQEQGNSPLHF
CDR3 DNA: TGTGCCAGCAGCCAAGAGCAGGGTAATTCACCCCTCCACTTT

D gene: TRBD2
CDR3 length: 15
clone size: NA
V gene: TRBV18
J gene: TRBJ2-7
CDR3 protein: CASSNPGTRPYEQYF
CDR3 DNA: TGTGCCAGCTCAAACCCAGGGACTAGGCCCTACGAGCAGTACTTC

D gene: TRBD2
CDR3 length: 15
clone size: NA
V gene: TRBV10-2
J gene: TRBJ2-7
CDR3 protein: CASSDMGTSAYEQYF
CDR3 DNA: TGCGCCAGCAGTGATATGGGGACTAGCGCCTACGAGCAGTACTTC